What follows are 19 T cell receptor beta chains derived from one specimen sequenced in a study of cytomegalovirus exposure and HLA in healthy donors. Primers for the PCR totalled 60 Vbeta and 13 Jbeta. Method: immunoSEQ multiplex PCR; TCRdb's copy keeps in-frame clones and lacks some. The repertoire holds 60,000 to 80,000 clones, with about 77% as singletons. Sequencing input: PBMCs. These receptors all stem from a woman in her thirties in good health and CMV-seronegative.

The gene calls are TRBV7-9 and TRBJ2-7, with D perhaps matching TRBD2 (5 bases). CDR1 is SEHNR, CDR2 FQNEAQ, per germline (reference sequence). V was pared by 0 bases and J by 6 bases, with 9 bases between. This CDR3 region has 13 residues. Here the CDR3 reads CASSLAGSIEQYV. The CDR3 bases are TGTGCCAGCAGCTTAGCGGGGAGTATCGAGCAGTACGTC.

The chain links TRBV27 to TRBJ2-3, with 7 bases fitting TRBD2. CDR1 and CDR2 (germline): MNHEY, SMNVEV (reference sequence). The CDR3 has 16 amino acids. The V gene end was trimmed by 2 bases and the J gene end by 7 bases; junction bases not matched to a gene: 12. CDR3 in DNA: TGTGCCAGCAGTTTAACCGTATGGGACTACACTAATACGCAGTATTTT. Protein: CASSLTVWDYTNTQYF.

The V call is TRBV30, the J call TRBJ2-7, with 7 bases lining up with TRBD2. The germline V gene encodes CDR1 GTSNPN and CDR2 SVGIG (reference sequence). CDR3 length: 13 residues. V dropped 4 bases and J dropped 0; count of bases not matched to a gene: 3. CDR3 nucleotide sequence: TGTGCCTGGACAGCGGGGAACTCCTACGAGCAGTACTTC. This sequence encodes CAWTAGNSYEQYF.

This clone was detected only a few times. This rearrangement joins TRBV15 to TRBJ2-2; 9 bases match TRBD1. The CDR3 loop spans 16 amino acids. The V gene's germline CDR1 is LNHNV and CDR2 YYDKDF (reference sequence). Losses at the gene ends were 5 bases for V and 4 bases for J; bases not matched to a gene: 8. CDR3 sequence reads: CATSYRGREGTGELFF. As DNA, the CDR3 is TGTGCCACCAGCTACAGGGGGCGCGAGGGCACCGGGGAGCTGTTTTTT.

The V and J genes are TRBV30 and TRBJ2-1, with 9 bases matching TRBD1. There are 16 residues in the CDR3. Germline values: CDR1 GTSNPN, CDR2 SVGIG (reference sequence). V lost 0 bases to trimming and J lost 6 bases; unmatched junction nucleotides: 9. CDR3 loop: CAWSVPLTGGINEQFF. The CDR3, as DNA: TGTGCCTGGAGTGTCCCTCTGACAGGGGGTATCAATGAGCAGTTCTTC.

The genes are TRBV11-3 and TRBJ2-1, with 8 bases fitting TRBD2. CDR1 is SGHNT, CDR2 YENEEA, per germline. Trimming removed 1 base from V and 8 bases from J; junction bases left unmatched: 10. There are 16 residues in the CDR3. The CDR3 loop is CASSLGGGRTYHEQFF. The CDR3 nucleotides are TGTGCCAGCAGCTTAGGCGGCGGGAGGACGTACCATGAGCAGTTCTTC. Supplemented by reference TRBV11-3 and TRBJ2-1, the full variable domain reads EAGVVQSPRYKIIEKKQPVAFWCNPISGHNTLYWYLQNLGQGPELLIRYENEEAVDDSQLPKDRFSAERLKGVDSTLKIQPAELGDSAVYLCASSLGGGRTYHEQFFGPGTRLTVL.

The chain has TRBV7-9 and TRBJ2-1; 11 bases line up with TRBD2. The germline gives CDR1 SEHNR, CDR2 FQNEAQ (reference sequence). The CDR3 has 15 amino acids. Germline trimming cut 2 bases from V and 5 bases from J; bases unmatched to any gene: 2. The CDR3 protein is CASSLLAGGDNEQFF. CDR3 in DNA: TGTGCCAGCAGCTTACTAGCGGGAGGAGACAATGAGCAGTTCTTC.

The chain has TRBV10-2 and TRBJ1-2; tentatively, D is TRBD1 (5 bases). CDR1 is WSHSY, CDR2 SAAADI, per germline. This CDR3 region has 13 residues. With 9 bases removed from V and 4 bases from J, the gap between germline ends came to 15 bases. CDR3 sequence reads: CASMVTASYGYTF. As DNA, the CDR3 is TGCGCCAGTATGGTGACAGCCTCCTATGGCTACACCTTC.

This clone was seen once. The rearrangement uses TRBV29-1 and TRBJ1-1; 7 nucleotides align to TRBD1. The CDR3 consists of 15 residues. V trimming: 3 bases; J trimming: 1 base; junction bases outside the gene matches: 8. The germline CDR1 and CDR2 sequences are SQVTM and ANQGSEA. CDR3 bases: TGCAGCGTTGATCCGGGACAGCGACAGAACACTGAAGCTTTCTTT. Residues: CSVDPGQRQNTEAFF.

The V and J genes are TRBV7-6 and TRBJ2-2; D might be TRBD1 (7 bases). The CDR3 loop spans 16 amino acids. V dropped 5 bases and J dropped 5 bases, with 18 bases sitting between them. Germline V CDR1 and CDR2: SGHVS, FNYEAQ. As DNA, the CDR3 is TGTGCCAGCAGCATCCGACAGGGAGGCAATACCGGGGAGCTGTTTTTT. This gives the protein CASSIRQGGNTGELFF.

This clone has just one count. The chain's CDR3 is CASSLNEGGFREAFF. CDR3 bases: TGTGCCAGCAGCTTAAACGAAGGGGGCTTTCGTGAAGCTTTCTTT. This chain uses TRBV7-3 with TRBJ1-1; 7 positions agree with TRBD1. J was trimmed by 7 bases and V by 1 base; bases with no gene match: 9. This CDR3 region has 15 residues. CDR1 is SGHTA, CDR2 FQGTGA, per germline.

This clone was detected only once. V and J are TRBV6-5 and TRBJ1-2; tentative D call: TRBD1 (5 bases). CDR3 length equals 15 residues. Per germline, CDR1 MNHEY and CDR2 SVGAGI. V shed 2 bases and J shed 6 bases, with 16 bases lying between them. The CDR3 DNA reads TGTGCCAGCAGTTACATGGGGGGGAGTTCAGATGGCTACACCTTC. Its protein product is CASSYMGGSSDGYTF.

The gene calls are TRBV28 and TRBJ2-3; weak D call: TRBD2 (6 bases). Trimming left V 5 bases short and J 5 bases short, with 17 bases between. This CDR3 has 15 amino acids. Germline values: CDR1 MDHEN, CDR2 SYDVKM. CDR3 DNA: TGTGCCAGCAGTGGGCCCAGGCCGGGGGAAGATACGCAGTATTTT. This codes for CASSGPRPGEDTQYF.

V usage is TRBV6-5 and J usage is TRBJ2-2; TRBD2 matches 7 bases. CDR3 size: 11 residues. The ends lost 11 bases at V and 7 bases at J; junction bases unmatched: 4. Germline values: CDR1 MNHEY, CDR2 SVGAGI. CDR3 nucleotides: TGTGCCTCCCGGGGGGTCGGGGAGCTGTTTTTT. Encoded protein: CASRGVGELFF.

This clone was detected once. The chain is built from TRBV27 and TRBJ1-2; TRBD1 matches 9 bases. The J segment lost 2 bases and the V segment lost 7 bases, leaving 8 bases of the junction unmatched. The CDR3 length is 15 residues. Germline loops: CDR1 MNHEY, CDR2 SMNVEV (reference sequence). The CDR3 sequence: CASTSGTGRNYGYTF. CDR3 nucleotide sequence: TGTGCCAGCACCTCCGGGACAGGGAGAAACTATGGCTACACCTTC.

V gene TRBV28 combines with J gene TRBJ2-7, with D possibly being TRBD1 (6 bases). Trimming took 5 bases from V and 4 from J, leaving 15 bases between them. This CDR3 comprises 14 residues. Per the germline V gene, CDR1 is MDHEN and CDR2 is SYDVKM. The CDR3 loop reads CASSTSGTNYEQYF. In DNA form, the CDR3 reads TGTGCCAGCAGTACATCCGGGACAAATTACGAGCAGTACTTC.

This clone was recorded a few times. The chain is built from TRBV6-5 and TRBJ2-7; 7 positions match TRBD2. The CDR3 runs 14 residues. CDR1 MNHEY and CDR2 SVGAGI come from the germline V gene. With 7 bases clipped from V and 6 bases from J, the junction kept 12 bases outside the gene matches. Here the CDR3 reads CASTSGLGSGEQYF. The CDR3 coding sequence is TGTGCCAGCACTAGCGGTCTTGGGTCGGGCGAGCAGTACTTC.

The CDR3 DNA sequence: TGTGCCAGCAGTTGGTCGGTACTCCACGAGCAGTACTTC. It codes for CASSWSVLHEQYF. The genes are TRBV27 and TRBJ2-7; D is unclear. CDR1 and CDR2 (germline): MNHEY, SMNVEV (reference sequence). The V end was cut by 4 bases, the J end by 5 bases, with 12 bases between. This CDR3 has 13 amino acids.

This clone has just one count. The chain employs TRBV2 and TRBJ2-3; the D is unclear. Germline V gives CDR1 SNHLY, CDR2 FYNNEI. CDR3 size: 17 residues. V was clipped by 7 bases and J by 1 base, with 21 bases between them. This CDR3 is CASKVQTFSVGTDTQYF. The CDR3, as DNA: TGTGCCAGCAAGGTACAGACATTTTCGGTTGGCACAGATACGCAGTATTTT.